What follows are 27 T cell receptor beta chains derived from one specimen sequenced in a study of blood T cell repertoires in COVID-19. The data were produced by immunoSEQ multiplex PCR, yet TCRdb's version contains in-frame clones alone and is incomplete. Among under 300,000 clones listed, approximately 82% were seen once. Input material: peripheral blood. The origin of the receptors is a man older than 75 with acute or convalescent COVID-19.

The J gene is TRBJ2-3, the V gene TRBV6-2 or TRBV6-3; tentative D call: TRBD2 (6 bases). The CDR3 extends over 15 amino acids. CDR1 is MNHEY and CDR2 is SVGEGT in the germline V gene. The V end was cut by 6 bases, the J end by 1 base, with 14 bases between. Here the CDR3 DNA reads TGTGCCAGCAGCACCAGGAGGGAGGGCACAGATACGCAGTATTTT. Its protein product is CASSTRREGTDTQYF.

The table lists this clone with a count of one. The rearrangement uses TRBV5-5 and TRBJ2-2; D remains ambiguous. Germline CDR1 is SGHKS and CDR2 is YYEKEE (reference sequence). The CDR3 sequence is 16 residues long. Trimming cost V 3 bases and J 2 bases, with 14 bases left between them. DNA for the CDR3: TGTGCCAGCAGCTCGTCGCCAGGAACAAACACCGGGGAGCTGTTTTTT. Protein sequence: CASSSSPGTNTGELFF.

The count of this clone is one. The J gene is TRBJ2-3, the V gene TRBV5-1, with a possible D match to TRBD1 (5 bases). CDR1 and CDR2 (germline): SGHRS, YFSETQ. The CDR3 covers 15 residues. V was shortened by 1 base and J by 3 bases, with 12 bases between the two germline ends. CDR3 sequence reads: CASSLQGLGTDTQYF. CDR3 sequence (DNA): TGCGCCAGCAGCTTGCAGGGCCTAGGGACAGATACGCAGTATTTT.

The chain couples TRBV5-1 to TRBJ2-5; TRBD2 agrees at 8 bases. The V and J ends lost 1 base and 0 bases, in that order; junction bases with no gene match: 2. Germline V lookup: CDR1 SGHRS, CDR2 YFSETQ. The CDR3 covers 15 residues. CDR3 sequence (DNA): TGCGCCAGCAGCTTGTCGGGGGGGTACCAAGAGACCCAGTACTTC. Its translation is CASSLSGGYQETQYF.

This sequence joins TRBV5-4 and TRBJ1-1, with D uncertain. With 0 bases removed from V and 1 base from J, the gap between germline ends came to 7 bases. There are 14 residues in the CDR3. Germline CDR1 is SGHNT and CDR2 is YYREEE (reference sequence). The CDR3 region has the DNA TGTGCCAGCAGCTTGGATGCGGGGAACACTGAAGCTTTCTTT. Encoded protein: CASSLDAGNTEAFF.

V gene TRBV29-1 combines with J gene TRBJ1-1; 7 bases map to TRBD1. Germline V gene data show CDR1 as SQVTM and CDR2 as ANQGSEA. The J segment lost 1 base and the V segment lost 4 bases, leaving 6 bases of the junction unmatched. This CDR3 has 14 amino acids. CDR3 coding DNA: TGCAGCGTTGGATGGGCAGGGGGGAACACTGAAGCTTTCTTT. Residues: CSVGWAGGNTEAFF. Full variable domain (outside the CDR3, taken from reference TRBV29-1 and TRBJ1-1): SAVISQKPSRDICQRGTSLTIQCQVDSQVTMMFWYRQQPGQSLTLIATANQGSEATYESGFVIDKFPISRPNLTFSTLTVSNMSPEDSSIYLCSVGWAGGNTEAFFGQGTRLTVV.

For this clone: Other DNA sequences in this sample translate to the same CDR3. V and J are TRBV5-1 and TRBJ1-2; D gene ambiguous. With 0 bases removed from V and 4 bases from J, the gap between germline ends came to 4 bases. CDR3 length: 12 residues. Germline V gene data show CDR1 as SGHRS and CDR2 as YFSETQ. The CDR3 coding sequence is TGCGCCAGCAGCTTGGACACCTATGGCTACACCTTC. Encoded protein: CASSLDTYGYTF.

This clone was seen once. V and J are TRBV23-1 and TRBJ1-3, with 9 bases fitting TRBD1. TRBV23-1 is marked as an open reading frame, function uncertain. This CDR3 contains 20 residues. Trimming took 6 bases from V and 4 from J; bases not matched to a gene: 22. The CDR3 coding sequence is TGCGCCAGCAGCGAGGGAGAGACCGGGACAGGGTCCGTTTTAGGAAACACCATATATTTT. This encodes CASSEGETGTGSVLGNTIYF.

V usage is TRBV5-1 and J usage is TRBJ2-7; 9 bases fit TRBD2. CDR1 and CDR2 from the germline V gene are SGHRS and YFSETQ. The V segment lost 4 bases and the J segment 2 bases; nucleotides outside the gene matches: 16. CDR3 length: 18 residues. CDR3 nucleotides: TGCGCCAGCAGCCGACAAAGCGTTACTAGCGGGCTGACCTACGAGCAGTACTTC. This sequence encodes CASSRQSVTSGLTYEQYF.

This clone was counted a single time. The gene calls are TRBV11-3 and TRBJ2-7, with TRBD1 matching 11 bases. CDR1 is SGHNT and CDR2 is YENEEA in the germline V gene. This CDR3 has 15 residues. V shed 1 base, J shed 4 bases, and the junction held 3 bases outside the gene matches. The CDR3 sequence is CASSLGGQGDYEQYF. The CDR3 nucleotides read TGTGCCAGCAGCTTAGGGGGACAGGGGGATTACGAGCAGTACTTC.

This chain connects TRBV24-1 to TRBJ1-5; TRBD1 is a possible D gene (5 bases). Germline V CDR1 and CDR2: KGHDR, SFDVKD. The CDR3 loop spans 14 amino acids. V was pared by 7 bases and J by 1 base, with 10 bases between. CDR3 loop: CATSREQSNQPQHF. For the CDR3, the DNA is TGTGCCACCAGCAGGGAACAAAGCAATCAGCCCCAGCATTTT.

The chain carries TRBV5-1 and TRBJ2-1; 7 nucleotides align to TRBD2. The trim removed 0 bases at V and 3 bases at J, leaving 6 bases unmatched. The V gene's germline CDR1 is SGHRS and CDR2 YFSETQ. The CDR3 has 16 residues. CDR3 in amino acids: CASSLVAGVIYNEQFF. The DNA for the CDR3 is TGCGCCAGCAGCTTGGTTGCGGGAGTAATCTACAATGAGCAGTTCTTC.

This chain joins TRBV5-1 and TRBJ2-7; 7 nucleotides align to TRBD2. Germline loops: CDR1 SGHRS, CDR2 YFSETQ. There are 16 residues in the CDR3. J was trimmed by 2 bases and V by 0 bases; bases with no gene match: 8. The CDR3 reads CASSLDPSGGPYEQYF. The CDR3 nucleotides read TGCGCCAGCAGCTTGGATCCTAGCGGCGGGCCCTACGAGCAGTACTTC.

This chain uses TRBV6-5 with TRBJ1-5; TRBD1 aligns across 12 bases. The germline V gene encodes CDR1 MNHEY and CDR2 SVGAGI. The junction had 4 bases not matched to a gene; V was cut back by 6 bases and J by 7 bases. The CDR3 length is 14 residues. In DNA form, the CDR3 reads TGTGCCAGCAGGGGACAGGGGGCATCCCAGCCCCAGCATTTT. The encoded protein is CASRGQGASQPQHF.

A word on this clone: One end of the junction is discordant with germline, which a read error may explain. V is TRBV7-7 and J is TRBJ1-6; the D gene is possibly TRBD1 (5 bases). The length of the CDR3 is 22 residues. Germline values: CDR1 SSHAT, CDR2 FNYEAQ (reference sequence). The CDR3 DNA sequence: TGTGCTAGCAGCTCTCTCCCTCAGGGCCCAAAAGTACGATTGCCGGGCAATTCACCCCTCCACTTT. Its translation is CASSSLPQGPKVRLPGNSPLHF.

This clone occurred a few times. The DNA for the CDR3 is TGTGCTAGTGGTTTTGTGGGGGCCAATGAGCAGTTCTTC. Its protein is CASGFVGANEQFF. The chain has TRBV12-5 and TRBJ2-1; D may be TRBD1 (6 bases). V shed 3 bases and J shed 6 bases, with 9 bases lying between them. Germline-derived CDR1 and CDR2 are LGHNT and FRNRAP. The CDR3 has 13 residues.

The chain joins TRBV7-6 to TRBJ2-1; 9 bases align to TRBD2. The CDR3 consists of 15 residues. Trimming at V came to 2 bases and at J to 2 bases, leaving 1 base not matched to a gene. Germline loops: CDR1 SGHVS, CDR2 FNYEAQ. This CDR3 reads CASSLSSGAYNEQFF. Here the CDR3 DNA reads TGTGCCAGCAGCTTATCTAGCGGGGCCTACAATGAGCAGTTCTTC.

This chain connects TRBV7-2 to TRBJ1-3, with a weak D call TRBD1 (6 bases). The germline V gene has CDR1 SGHTA and CDR2 FQGNSA. CDR3 length: 16 residues. With 1 base removed from V and 6 bases from J, the gap between germline ends came to 16 bases. The CDR3 nucleotides are TGTGCCAGCAGCTTAGTCTCCAGGGGTCGAGTAAACACCATATATTTT. Translated, it gives CASSLVSRGRVNTIYF.

The chain couples TRBV18 to TRBJ1-3; the D is unclear. There are 13 residues in the CDR3. Trimming left V 5 bases short and J 4 bases short, with 9 bases between. Germline CDR1 and CDR2: KGHSH and LQKENI. The CDR3 DNA sequence: TGTGCCAGCTCAGAGGGTCGCGGAAACACCATATATTTT. The encoded protein is CASSEGRGNTIYF.

The chain couples TRBV5-1 to TRBJ2-5; weak D call: TRBD2 (5 bases). Germline-derived CDR1 and CDR2 are SGHRS and YFSETQ. V lost 4 bases and J lost 5, with 12 bases in between. The CDR3 extends over 13 amino acids. In nucleotides, the CDR3 is TGCGCCAGCAGCCCTAGCAATTCGGAGACCCAGTACTTC. It codes for CASSPSNSETQYF.

The V gene is TRBV2, the J gene TRBJ1-2; D might be TRBD1 (6 bases). Germline V gene sequence: CDR1 SNHLY, CDR2 FYNNEI. The CDR3 sequence is 11 residues long. The V gene lost 6 bases and the J gene lost 6 bases, with 8 bases spanning the gap. The CDR3 DNA sequence: TGTGCCAGCAGATACAGGGATGGCTACACCTTC. It specifies CASRYRDGYTF.

This clone was detected once. The J gene is TRBJ2-3, the V gene TRBV19; TRBD2 aligns across 8 bases. The CDR3 sequence is 15 residues long. With 3 bases clipped from V and 5 bases from J, the junction kept 7 bases outside the gene matches. Per germline, CDR1 LNHDA and CDR2 SQIVND (reference sequence). The CDR3 region has the DNA TGTGCCAGTAGTATCAGAGGACTAGCAGGAGATACGCAGTATTTT. This codes for CASSIRGLAGDTQYF.

This chain joins TRBV7-9 and TRBJ2-2; weak D call: TRBD1 (6 bases). There are 13 residues in the CDR3. V was cut by 5 bases and J by 6 bases, with 10 bases left in between. Germline CDR1 is SEHNR and CDR2 is FQNEAQ (reference sequence). The CDR3 DNA follows: TGTGCCAGCAGCCCTACAGGGCCCGGGGAGCTGTTTTTT. This codes for CASSPTGPGELFF.

This chain links TRBV28 with TRBJ2-5; 7 bases agree with TRBD1. CDR1 and CDR2 from the germline V gene are MDHEN and SYDVKM. Germline trimming cut 7 bases from V and 1 base from J; bases unmatched to any gene: 12. The CDR3 runs to 16 residues. The CDR3 sequence: CASKKTGATTQETQYF. The CDR3 DNA follows: TGTGCCAGCAAAAAAACAGGGGCCACGACCCAAGAGACCCAGTACTTC.

The chain joins TRBV9 to TRBJ2-5, with 11 bases identical to TRBD2. Trimming took 2 bases from V and 5 from J; bases not matched to a gene: 5. From germline, CDR1 is SGDLS and CDR2 YYNGEE. The CDR3 has 15 amino acids. This CDR3 is CASSVSGGAVETQYF. CDR3 nucleotide sequence: TGTGCCAGCAGCGTTAGCGGGGGGGCCGTTGAGACCCAGTACTTC.

This clone occurred once. The chain joins TRBV7-5 to TRBJ2-5; the table assigns TRBD2, which was not confirmed against the DNA. TRBV7-5 is labeled a pseudogene. The CDR3 has 21 residues. The CDR3, as DNA: TGTGTCAGAAGCTCTTACCCCTTGTTGTGTAGCGGGAGGGCCTTTAGAGAGACCCAGTACTTC. Its translation: CVRSSYPLLCSGRAFRETQYF.

This chain links TRBV15 with TRBJ2-7, with D possibly matching TRBD1 (6 bases). V was trimmed by 0 bases and J by 0 bases, leaving 9 bases between them. The CDR3 length is 15 residues. The germline gives CDR1 LNHNV, CDR2 YYDKDF (reference sequence). The CDR3 is CATSRDRGSSYEQYF. The CDR3 bases are TGTGCCACCAGCAGAGACAGGGGAAGCTCCTACGAGCAGTACTTC. The variable domain in full, completed from reference TRBV15 and TRBJ2-7, reads DAMVIQNPRYQVTQFGKPVTLSCSQTLNHNVMYWYQQKSSQAPKLLFHYYDKDFNNEADTPDNFQSRRPNTSFCFLDIRSPGLGDTAMYLCATSRDRGSSYEQYFGPGTRLTVT.